This T cell receptor beta chain was profiled in a study of T cells in narcolepsy. Study-wide results and caveats: Blood of same and different patients, but not healthy controls, reportedly held recurring autoreactive clonotypes.

Points on this clone: Its antigen is currently unknown.

Profiled with immunoSEQ multiplex PCR; TCRdb holds only in-frame clones, not every one. The repertoire includes tens of thousands of clones, around 83% of them detected once, and roughly 1.3% sits in the top ten. From germline, CDR1 is SGHVS and CDR2 FQNEAQ. The CDR3 is 17 residues long. The V end lost 1 base, the J end lost 1 base, and 17 bases lay between the germline ends. The sequenced material came from CD45RA- memory CD4+ T cells from PBMCs. This rearrangement joins TRBV7-8 to TRBJ2-7; possibly TRBD2 for D (5 bases). The TCR was taken from a human donor with narcolepsy. Here the CDR3 DNA reads TGTGCCAGCAGCTTAGATCGGGGAGTGGGCCTTTCCTACGAGCAGTACTTC. It is translated as CASSLDRGVGLSYEQYF.